These 23 T cell receptor beta chains share one sample of origin, sequenced in a study of blood T cell repertoires in COVID-19. Assay used: immunoSEQ multiplex PCR; TCRdb lists only in-frame clones, some missing. The sample lists roughly 100,000 clones, roughly 82% occurring once. Material for sequencing was peripheral blood. These receptors were collected from a human donor in a cohort sampled during active COVID-19.

The chain recombines TRBV6-2 or TRBV6-3 with TRBJ2-3; tentatively, D is TRBD1 (6 bases). Per germline, CDR1 MNHEY and CDR2 SVGEGT. Trimming pared 0 bases from V and 4 bases from J, leaving 11 bases between. The CDR3 runs 15 residues. The CDR3 reads CASSYSGQSSDTQYF. CDR3 in DNA: TGTGCCAGCAGTTACTCCGGACAGTCATCAGATACGCAGTATTTT.

The CDR3 loop reads CASSRRAGSGNEQFF. Written as DNA, the CDR3 is TGTGCCAGCAGCCGGCGAGCGGGGTCGGGCAATGAGCAGTTCTTC. This chain connects TRBV2 to TRBJ2-1; 7 nucleotides agree with TRBD2. The CDR3 is 15 amino acids. V gave up 6 bases and J gave up 6 bases; unmatched junction bases: 11. Germline CDR1 and CDR2: SNHLY and FYNNEI.

V gene TRBV19 combines with J gene TRBJ1-1; no definite D call. This CDR3 has 14 residues. Germline V gene lookup returns CDR1 LNHDA and CDR2 SQIVND (reference sequence). Trimming removed 6 bases from V and 5 bases from J, with 16 bases in between. For the CDR3, the DNA is TGTGCCAGTAGGATTCTGGAGGCACGGACTGAAGCTTTCTTT. This codes for CASRILEARTEAFF.

On this clone itself: At one boundary the junction diverges from the germline segment, which might be a read error. The chain is built from TRBV11-2 and TRBJ2-1; 9 bases match TRBD1. Germline CDR1 and CDR2: SGHAT and FQNNGV. This CDR3 has 15 amino acids. The CDR3 nucleotides read TGTGCCAGCAGCGTAGACAGGGGGTCGAACAATGAGCAGTTCTTC. As protein: CASSVDRGSNNEQFF.

This clone turned up a few times. The chain employs TRBV6-1 and TRBJ1-3; D is possibly TRBD1 (5 bases). The germline V gene encodes CDR1 MNHNS and CDR2 SASEGT. The CDR3 loop spans 15 amino acids. With 3 bases removed from V and 2 bases from J, the gap between germline ends came to 11 bases. This CDR3 reads CASSDPRETGNTIYF. In DNA form, the CDR3 reads TGTGCCAGCAGTGACCCCAGGGAAACTGGAAACACCATATATTTT.

The chain combines TRBV5-4 with TRBJ1-2; tentatively, D is TRBD1 (6 bases). The V end lost 1 base, the J end lost 5 bases, and 12 bases lay between the germline ends. The CDR3 contains 14 residues. Germline CDR1 reads SGHNT; CDR2 reads YYREEE (reference sequence). CDR3 sequence reads: CASSLPGGVYGYTF. The CDR3 coding sequence is TGTGCCAGCAGCTTGCCGGGGGGCGTATATGGCTACACCTTC. Using reference TRBV5-4 and TRBJ1-2 for the parts outside the CDR3, the full variable domain is ETGVTQSPTHLIKTRGQQVTLRCSSQSGHNTVSWYQQALGQGPQFIFQYYREEENGRGNFPPRFSGLQFPNYSSELNVNALELDDSALYLCASSLPGGVYGYTFGSGTRLTVV.

This chain connects TRBV5-1 to TRBJ1-6; a weak D match, TRBD1 (6 bases). Germline V CDR1 and CDR2: SGHRS, YFSETQ. V lost 0 bases and J lost 7, with 11 bases in between. CDR3 length: 15 residues. CDR3 DNA: TGCGCCAGCAGCTTGGTCAGGACAGAAAATTCACCCCTCCACTTT. Amino acids: CASSLVRTENSPLHF.

V gene TRBV7-2 combines with J gene TRBJ1-5; tentatively, D is TRBD1 (5 bases). Germline-derived CDR1 and CDR2 are SGHTA and FQGNSA. Trimming pared 4 bases from V and 2 bases from J, leaving 12 bases between. This CDR3 contains 15 residues. The CDR3 loop reads CASSSGGGGNQPQHF. DNA of the CDR3: TGTGCCAGCAGCTCCGGTGGGGGGGGCAATCAGCCCCAGCATTTT.

The chain is built from TRBV12-5 and TRBJ1-1; D is unresolved. Germline CDR1 and CDR2: LGHNT and FRNRAP. This CDR3 spans 14 amino acids. V shed 2 bases and J shed 1 base, with 8 bases lying between them. CDR3 region: CASGLTGSNTEAFF. The DNA of the CDR3 is TGTGCTAGTGGTTTGACGGGGTCGAACACTGAAGCTTTCTTT. Full variable domain (missing parts from reference TRBV12-5 and TRBJ1-1): DARVTQTPRHKVTEMGQEVTMRCQPILGHNTVFWYRQTMMQGLELLAYFRNRAPLDDSGMPKDRFSAEMPDATLATLKIQPSEPRDSAVYFCASGLTGSNTEAFFGQGTRLTVV.

The chain couples TRBV6-4 to TRBJ2-3; tentative D call: TRBD1 (7 bases). The V end lost 6 bases, the J end lost 3 bases, and 16 bases lay between the germline ends. The CDR3 covers 15 residues. CDR1 is MRHNA, CDR2 SNTAGT, per germline. The DNA for the CDR3 is TGTGCCAGCAGCCGAGGAGCAGGGGGGACAGATACGCAGTATTTT. This gives the protein CASSRGAGGTDTQYF.

This clone was seen once. The chain carries TRBV12-5 and TRBJ1-1; D is uncertain. Trimming removed 7 bases from V and 1 base from J, with 16 bases in between. The CDR3 is 15 residues long. Germline loops: CDR1 LGHNT, CDR2 FRNRAP. In nucleotides, the CDR3 is TGTGCTAGTGCCCCCTCCGCCAGACAGAACACTGAAGCTTTCTTT. The encoded protein is CASAPSARQNTEAFF.

The V and J genes are TRBV27 and TRBJ1-6, with 10 bases matching TRBD1. V lost 4 bases to trimming and J lost 8 bases; unmatched junction nucleotides: 11. Per germline, CDR1 MNHEY and CDR2 SMNVEV (reference sequence). The CDR3 loop spans 17 amino acids. The CDR3 DNA follows: TGTGCCAGCAGTTCACGACAGGGGGCGCCCCCTTATTCACCCCTCCACTTT. Translated, it gives CASSSRQGAPPYSPLHF.

This clone was seen a handful of times. CDR3 nucleotide sequence: TGTGCCAGTAGTATAGGGACAGATCTTGATAATTCACCCCTCCACTTT. It is translated as CASSIGTDLDNSPLHF. The chain employs TRBV19 and TRBJ1-6, with D possibly TRBD1 on 6 matching bases. V was clipped by 1 base and J by 5 bases, with 12 bases between them. This CDR3 region has 16 residues. In germline, CDR1 is LNHDA, CDR2 SQIVND (reference sequence). The entire variable domain, with the rest obtained from reference TRBV19 and TRBJ1-6, is as follows: DGGITQSPKYLFRKEGQNVTLSCEQNLNHDAMYWYRQDPGQGLRLIYYSQIVNDFQKGDIAEGYSVSREKKESFPLTVTSAQKNPTAFYLCASSIGTDLDNSPLHFGNGTRLTVT.

The chain employs TRBV5-6 and TRBJ1-1; weak D call: TRBD1 (6 bases). The CDR3 contains 15 residues. The V gene's germline CDR1 is SGHDT and CDR2 YYEEEE. Trimming left V 1 base short and J 1 base short, with 11 bases between. CDR3 coding DNA: TGTGCCAGCAGCTTGAGTGGGGGCGGGAACACTGAAGCTTTCTTT. Amino acid sequence: CASSLSGGGNTEAFF.

J is TRBJ1-1 and V is TRBV5-4, with 7 bases that match TRBD1. CDR1 is SGHNT and CDR2 is YYREEE in the germline V gene (reference sequence). J was trimmed by 7 bases and V by 4 bases; bases with no gene match: 10. CDR3 length: 14 amino acids. Here the CDR3 reads CASSLQGGSLEAFF. The CDR3 DNA is TGTGCCAGCAGCCTTCAAGGGGGCAGCCTTGAAGCTTTCTTT. Together with reference TRBV5-4 and TRBJ1-1, the CDR3 gives the full variable domain: ETGVTQSPTHLIKTRGQQVTLRCSSQSGHNTVSWYQQALGQGPQFIFQYYREEENGRGNFPPRFSGLQFPNYSSELNVNALELDDSALYLCASSLQGGSLEAFFGQGTRLTVV.

The V gene is TRBV18, the J gene TRBJ2-3; 14 bases are a match to TRBD2. Germline trimming cut 2 bases from V and 8 bases from J; bases unmatched to any gene: 21. The germline V gene encodes CDR1 KGHSH and CDR2 LQKENI. This CDR3 contains 21 residues. This CDR3 is CASSPGVATPRLAGGLGTQYF. For the CDR3, the DNA is TGTGCCAGCTCACCAGGGGTCGCCACCCCGAGACTAGCGGGGGGGCTGGGTACGCAGTATTTT.

The J gene is TRBJ2-5, the V gene TRBV3-1 (or the pseudogene TRBV3-2), with 8 bases identical to TRBD2. V lost 1 base, J lost 4 bases, and 8 bases stayed unmatched. Germline CDR1 LGHDT, CDR2 YNNKEL (reference sequence). The CDR3 extends over 16 amino acids. This CDR3 is CASSQVLLREGETQYF. For the CDR3, the DNA is TGTGCCAGCAGCCAAGTGTTGCTACGGGAGGGAGAGACCCAGTACTTC.

The CDR3 DNA is TGTGCCAGCAGTGCCCTAGCGGGGGGGTACGAGCAGTACTTC. Its protein is CASSALAGGYEQYF. This sequence joins TRBV2 and TRBJ2-7, with 12 nucleotides matching TRBD2. CDR3 size: 14 residues. The trim removed 4 bases at V and 4 bases at J, leaving 2 bases unmatched. The V gene's germline CDR1 is SNHLY and CDR2 FYNNEI.

The J gene is TRBJ1-1, the V gene TRBV7-9; perhaps TRBD1 as D (5 bases). Germline loops: CDR1 SEHNR, CDR2 FQNEAQ (reference sequence). The V and J ends lost 5 bases and 6 bases respectively, with 16 bases between them. The CDR3 extends over 14 amino acids. The CDR3 nucleotides read TGTGCCAGCAGCGCCATAGGACACTTAGCTGAAGCTTTCTTT. Its translation is CASSAIGHLAEAFF.

V and J are TRBV25-1 and TRBJ2-1; no clear D gene. The V gene lost 6 bases and the J gene lost 2 bases, with 8 bases spanning the gap. The CDR3 length is 13 residues. CDR1 MGHDK and CDR2 SYGVNS come from the germline V gene. The CDR3 is CASRGDTYNEQFF. The DNA for the CDR3 is TGTGCCAGCAGGGGCGACACCTACAATGAGCAGTTCTTC.

The chain is built from TRBV6-5 and TRBJ2-3, with D possibly matching TRBD2 (5 bases). Per the germline V gene, CDR1 is MNHEY and CDR2 is SVGAGI. Between the trimmed V and J ends, which lost 10 bases and 0 bases, there was a span of 14 bases. This CDR3 spans 14 amino acids. CDR3 region: CATMDSRSTDTQYF. Here the CDR3 DNA reads TGTGCCACCATGGACTCGCGGAGCACAGATACGCAGTATTTT.

The chain employs TRBV10-3 and TRBJ2-3; TRBD2 agrees at 8 bases. This CDR3 has 18 amino acids. Per germline, CDR1 ENHRY and CDR2 SYGVKD. Losses at the gene ends were 4 bases for V and 1 base for J; bases not matched to a gene: 13. The CDR3 spells CAISAPTRGGGRTDTQYF. The CDR3 region has the DNA TGTGCCATCAGTGCGCCTACCCGAGGCGGGGGGCGCACAGATACGCAGTATTTT.

This clone was picked up a small number of times. The rearrangement links TRBV18 to TRBJ2-5, with D maybe TRBD1 (6 bases). Germline assignment: CDR1 KGHSH and CDR2 LQKENI. CDR3 length equals 17 residues. The V end lost 1 base, the J end lost 5 bases, and 20 bases lay between the germline ends. The CDR3: CASSPRFLQGERETQYF. In DNA form, the CDR3 reads TGTGCCAGCTCACCACGGTTTCTACAGGGTGAGAGGGAGACCCAGTACTTC.